The clone carrying this TCR beta chain has ten or more counts. Its target is not known. This sample is drawn from a study of early T cells in non-severe SARS-CoV-2 infection. Background on the study: RNA in bulk from unsorted whole blood was sequenced, and chains were unpaired.

TCRdb reprocessed the 5' RACE reads via MiXCR and lists one record per CDR3 protein. The sample includes under 85,000 distinct CDR3 sequences, about 13% of them seen just once. Broader study findings: Matching against VDJdb likely underestimated virus-specific expansions, favoring anti-spike CD8.

This CDR3 spans 16 amino acids. The ends were cut back, 1 base at V and 5 bases at J, with 17 bases in the middle. Germline loops: CDR1 LGHDT, CDR2 YNNKEL (reference sequence). The chain recombines TRBV3-1 with TRBJ1-1; weak D call: TRBD1 (6 bases). The source of this sequence is an adult who was a healthcare worker with PCR-confirmed SARS-CoV-2 infection or an uninfected control (not recorded which). Specimen: whole blood. The chain's CDR3 is CASSQVGGGIQTEAFF. DNA of the CDR3: TGTGCCAGCAGCCAAGTCGGGGGCGGAATCCAGACTGAAGCTTTCTTT.